This T cell receptor beta chain was captured in a study of shared clonotypes between healthy human individuals. Overall study findings and caveats: What naive subsets generally showed was a larger estimated richness than memory subsets showed.

Germline values: CDR1 ENHRY, CDR2 SYGVKD. CDR3 length equals 13 residues. V was cut by 11 bases and J by 0 bases, with 8 bases left in between. It was 150 to 250 ng DNA, about 30,000 T cell genomes, that sorted-subset replicate PCRs used. TCRdb's copy holds only in-frame clones and misses some; the assay was immunoSEQ multiplex PCR. The sample has approximately 2.5 million clones, more than 90% seen once. About this clone: The antigen remains undetermined.

Healthy adults negative for HIV, lacking recent acute infections or vaccinations, served as donors. CD4+ cells underwent separation, giving CD45RA+ naive and CD45RA-negative memory subsets. The chain carries TRBV10-3 and TRBJ2-6; the D is unclear. The receptor's source is a man younger than 30 in good health. Sequencing was performed on naive CD4+ T cells sorted from blood. Documented subset: CD45RA+ positively selected. For the CDR3, the DNA is TGTGCCGCCCAGAACTCTGGGGCCAACGTCCTGACTTTC. Protein product: CAAQNSGANVLTF.